A selection of T cell receptor beta chains follows, all from one sample in a study of blood T cells in healthy people across ages. TCRdb used MiXCR to reprocess the 5' RACE reads, holding one entry per CDR3 protein. The sample consists of about 930,000 distinct CDR3 sequences, 25% to 30% of them appearing once. The same sample was also used in a study of T cells of mothers and their children.

The sequencing input was blood. These receptor sequences come from a middle-aged woman in good health. Each CDR3 is given with its conserved first and last residue. A D gene is named only where the DNA matches it firmly. Clone size is stated in some rows and not others, as once, few, many or a class when expanded.

d_call	clone_size	v_call	j_call	cdr3_nt	cdr3_aa
NA	few	TRBV2	TRBJ1-2	TGTGCCTGCAGGACTTATGGCTACACCTTC	CACRTYGYTF
TRBD1	few	TRBV5-1	TRBJ2-3	TGCGCCAGCAGCAGGACAGGGGGTAACGGGGATACGCAGTATTTT	CASSRTGGNGDTQYF
NA	NA	TRBV5-6	TRBJ1-5	TGTGCCAGCAGCTTGGGAATCGCGGGTCAGCCCCAGCATTTT	CASSLGIAGQPQHF
NA	NA	TRBV27	TRBJ2-7	TGTGCCAGCAGTGCGGAATCAGGGTCCCACGAGCAGTACTTC	CASSAESGSHEQYF
NA	NA	TRBV4-1	TRBJ2-1	TGCGCCAGCACCCAGGGGGGGGCCTCCAATGAGCAGTTCTTC	CASTQGGASNEQFF
TRBD2	NA	TRBV9	TRBJ2-7	TGTGCCAGCAGCGAGGCCCTTGCCAGCGGGGAGACCTACGAGCAGTACTTC	CASSEALASGETYEQYF
TRBD2	few	TRBV28	TRBJ2-1	TGTGCCAGCAGGGTCGGACTAGTCAATGAGCAGTTCTTC	CASRVGLVNEQFF
NA	many	TRBV27	TRBJ2-7	TGTGCCAGCAGTTTCAACAGGGAGGGGAGCGAGCAGTACTTC	CASSFNREGSEQYF
NA	NA	TRBV7-9	TRBJ1-2	TGTGCCAGCAGCTTAAAACATGGCTACACCTTC	CASSLKHGYTF
NA	NA	TRBV7-7	TRBJ2-1	TGTGCTAGCAGCTACGACTATACCAACCACAATGAGCAGTTCTTC	CASSYDYTNHNEQFF
NA	many	TRBV7-8	TRBJ2-5	TGTGCCAGCAGCTTAGGGGCGGCAGAGACCCAGTACTTC	CASSLGAAETQYF
NA	NA	TRBV4-2	TRBJ2-7	TGTGCCAGCAGCTTGTATTGGCCGGCTTTGGTCCACGAGCAGTACTTC	CASSLYWPALVHEQYF
TRBD1	NA	TRBV20-1	TRBJ1-1	TGCAGTGCGCCGACAGGGGGTGGGACGAACACTGAAGCTTTCTTT	CSAPTGGGTNTEAFF
TRBD2	few	TRBV6-2/TRBV6-3	TRBJ2-3	TGTGCCAGCAGCTGGACTAGCGGGGGGGCCGTCGCGCAGTATTTT	CASSWTSGGAVAQYF
NA	few	TRBV18	TRBJ1-5	TGTGCCAGCTCACCAGGCAGCGGGCAGCCCCAGCATTTT	CASSPGSGQPQHF
TRBD2	NA	TRBV5-1	TRBJ2-5	TGCGCCAGCAGGGCCGGACTAGCGGGCTCCGAAGAGACCCAGTACTTC	CASRAGLAGSEETQYF
TRBD1	NA	TRBV11-2	TRBJ2-7	TGTGCCAGCAGCCTTACAGGGGTGGACTCCTACGAGCAGTACTTC	CASSLTGVDSYEQYF
NA	NA	TRBV29-1	TRBJ1-1	TGCAGCGTTGATGGCCAGGCCCTAAACACTGAAGCTTTCTTT	CSVDGQALNTEAFF
NA	few	TRBV28	TRBJ2-1	TGTGCCAGCAGTCAACGAGGCCCACCTGGGGGCGATGAGCAGTTCTTC	CASSQRGPPGGDEQFF
TRBD1	few	TRBV28	TRBJ2-4	TGTGCCAGCAGTTTACGGGACAGGGTTTCGTGG	CASSLRDRVSW
NA	few	TRBV10-3	TRBJ2-2	TGTGCCATCTCTGAGTTGAACACCGGGGAGCTGTTTTTT	CAISELNTGELFF
NA	NA	TRBV12-5	TRBJ2-4	TGTGCTAGTGGTTTGAACTTTGGGGATGAGCGGTACTTC	CASGLNFGDERYF